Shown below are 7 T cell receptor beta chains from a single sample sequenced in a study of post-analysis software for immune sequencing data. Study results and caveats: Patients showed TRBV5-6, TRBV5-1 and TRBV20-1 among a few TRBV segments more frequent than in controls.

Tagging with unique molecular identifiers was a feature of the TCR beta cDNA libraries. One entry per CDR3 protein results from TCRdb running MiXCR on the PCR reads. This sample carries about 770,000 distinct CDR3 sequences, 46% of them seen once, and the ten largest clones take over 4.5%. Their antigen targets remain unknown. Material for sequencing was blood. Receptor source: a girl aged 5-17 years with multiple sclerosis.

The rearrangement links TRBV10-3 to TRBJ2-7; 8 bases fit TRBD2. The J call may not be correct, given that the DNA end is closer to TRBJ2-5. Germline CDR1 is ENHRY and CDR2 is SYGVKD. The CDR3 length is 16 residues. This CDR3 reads CATGPGTRGPRETQYF. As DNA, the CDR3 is TGTGCCACCGGCCCCGGGACTAGGGGCCCCCGGGAGACCCAGTACTTC.

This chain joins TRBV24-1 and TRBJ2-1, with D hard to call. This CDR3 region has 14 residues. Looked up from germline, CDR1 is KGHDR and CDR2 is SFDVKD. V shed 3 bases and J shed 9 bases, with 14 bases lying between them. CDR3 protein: CATSDPKLDGEQFF. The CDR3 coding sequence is TGTGCCACCAGTGATCCGAAATTAGACGGTGAGCAGTTCTTC.

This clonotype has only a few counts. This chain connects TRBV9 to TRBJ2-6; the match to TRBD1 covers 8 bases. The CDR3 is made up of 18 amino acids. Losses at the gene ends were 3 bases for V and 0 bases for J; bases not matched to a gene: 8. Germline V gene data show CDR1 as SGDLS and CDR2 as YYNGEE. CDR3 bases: TGTGCCAGCAGCGCCGGGACAGGAAAGACCTCTGGGGCCAACGTCCTGACTTTC. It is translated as CASSAGTGKTSGANVLTF.

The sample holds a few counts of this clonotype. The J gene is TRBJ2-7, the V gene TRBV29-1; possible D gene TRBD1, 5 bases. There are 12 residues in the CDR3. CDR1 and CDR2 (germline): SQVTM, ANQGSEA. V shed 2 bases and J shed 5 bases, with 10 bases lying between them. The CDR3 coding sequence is TGCAGCGTTGAATGGTCAGGGAACGAGCAGTACTTC. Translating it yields CSVEWSGNEQYF.

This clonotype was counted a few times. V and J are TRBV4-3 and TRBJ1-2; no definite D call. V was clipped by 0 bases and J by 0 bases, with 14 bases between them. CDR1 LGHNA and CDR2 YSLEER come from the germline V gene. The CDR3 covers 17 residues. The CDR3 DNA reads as TGCGCCAGCAGCCAAGATCGGGCGGAGATTACTAACTATGGCTACACCTTC. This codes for CASSQDRAEITNYGYTF.

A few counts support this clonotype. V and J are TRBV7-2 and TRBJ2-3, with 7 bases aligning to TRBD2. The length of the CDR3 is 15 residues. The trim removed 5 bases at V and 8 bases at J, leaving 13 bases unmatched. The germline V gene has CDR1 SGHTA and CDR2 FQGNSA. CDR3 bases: TGTGCCAGCAGCCGCACGGTGACCCTAGCGGTTACGCAGTATTTT. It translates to CASSRTVTLAVTQYF.

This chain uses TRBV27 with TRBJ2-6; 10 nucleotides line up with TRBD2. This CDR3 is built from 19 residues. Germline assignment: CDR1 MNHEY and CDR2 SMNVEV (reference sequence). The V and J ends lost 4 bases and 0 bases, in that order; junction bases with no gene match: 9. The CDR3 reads CASSSQRGGLFSGANVLTF. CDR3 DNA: TGTGCCAGCAGTTCCCAGCGGGGGGGCCTCTTCTCTGGGGCCAACGTCCTGACTTTC.